The rows below give T cell receptor beta chains drawn from one sample of a study of T cells after yellow fever vaccination. One entry per CDR3 protein results from TCRdb running MiXCR on the 5' RACE reads. Of under 70,000 distinct CDR3 sequences in the sample, around 6.5% were seen once. Source: CD8+ T cells sorted from PBMCs, taken on the day of the first yellow fever vaccination. The receptor set was obtained from a man aged 18 to 35 who received the YFV17D yellow fever vaccine. Each CDR3 is given with its conserved first and last residue. The D gene is left open where the match is weak. Clone sizes are given selectively: once, few, many, or a class where the clone is expanded.

CASSLFLGRVDGYGYTF	TGCGCCAGCAGCTTGTTCTTGGGGCGCGTGGACGGCTATGGCTACACCTTC	TRBJ1-2	.	few	TRBV5-1
CASSPGPAVNEKLFF	TGTGCCAGCAGCCCGGGTCCGGCAGTTAATGAAAAACTGTTTTTT	TRBJ1-4	.	many	TRBV7-3
CSALVPYGNEQFF	TGCAGTGCCCTAGTCCCCTACGGCAATGAGCAGTTCTTC	TRBJ2-1	.	.	TRBV20-1
CASSYQAGLAKNIQYF	TGTGCCAGCAGTTACCAGGCGGGGCTAGCCAAAAACATTCAGTACTTC	TRBJ2-4	.	many	TRBV6-5
CASSYSVLVYGYTF	TGTGCCAGCAGTTACTCTGTCCTCGTTTATGGCTACACCTTC	TRBJ1-2	.	few	TRBV6-5
CASSQVVGRLNTEAFF	TGTGCCAGCAGCCAAGTGGTTGGCCGTTTGAACACTGAAGCTTTCTTT	TRBJ1-1	.	few	TRBV3-1
CSARRPPVDTEAFF	TGCAGTGCTAGACGACCGCCGGTTGACACTGAAGCTTTCTTT	TRBJ1-1	.	few	TRBV20-1
CASSYGGRGQPQHF	TGTGCCAGCAGTTACGGGGGCAGGGGCCAGCCCCAGCATTTT	TRBJ1-5	.	few	TRBV6-2/TRBV6-3
CASSLDRSSGANVLTF	TGTGCCAGCAGCTTGGACAGATCCTCTGGGGCCAACGTCCTGACTTTC	TRBJ2-6	.	many	TRBV7-4
CASSPRDRLVYGYTF	TGTGCCAGCTCACCACGGGACAGGCTTGTTTATGGCTACACCTTC	TRBJ1-2	TRBD1	many	TRBV18
CSASLGRMDEQYF	TGCAGTGCTAGTTTAGGGAGGATGGACGAGCAGTACTTC	TRBJ2-7	.	few	TRBV20-1
CASSLSGAYTEAFF	TGTGCCAGCAGTTTATCAGGGGCCTACACTGAAGCTTTCTTT	TRBJ1-1	.	many	TRBV12-3/TRBV12-4
CSVEGRAIGELFF	TGCAGCGTTGAAGGCAGGGCGATCGGGGAGCTGTTTTTT	TRBJ2-2	.	many	TRBV29-1
CASSLSTRQPQHF	TGTGCCAGCAGTTTATCCACCAGACAGCCCCAGCATTTT	TRBJ1-5	.	many	TRBV12-3/TRBV12-4
CASRKTSRSSYNEQFF	TGTGCCAGCCGGAAGACTAGCCGAAGCTCCTACAATGAGCAGTTCTTC	TRBJ2-1	TRBD2	.	TRBV27
CASSPKESGWEDTQYF	TGTGCCAGCAGCCCTAAAGAGAGCGGGTGGGAAGATACGCAGTATTTT	TRBJ2-3	.	few	TRBV4-2
CASSPRGGGYGYTF	TGTGCCAGCAGCCCCCGTGGGGGGGGATATGGCTACACCTTC	TRBJ1-2	.	.	TRBV7-6
CSARLRDSGTQYF	TGCAGTGCTAGGCTCAGGGACAGTGGGACCCAGTACTTC	TRBJ2-5	TRBD1	.	TRBV20-1
CASSFVDRGLNEQFF	TGTGCCAGCAGTTTTGTGGACAGGGGGCTGAATGAGCAGTTCTTC	TRBJ2-1	TRBD1	many	TRBV28
CASSNRGTEAFF	TGTGCCAGCAGCAATCGGGGGACTGAAGCTTTCTTT	TRBJ1-1	.	.	TRBV5-5
CASSLEGWGGADTEAFF	TGTGCCAGCAGCTTAGAGGGGTGGGGGGGCGCGGACACTGAAGCTTTCTTT	TRBJ1-1	.	.	TRBV11-3
CASSPRSLQETQYF	TGTGCCAGCAGCCCGAGATCGCTCCAAGAGACCCAGTACTTC	TRBJ2-5	.	.	TRBV6-2/TRBV6-3